This T cell receptor beta chain was retrieved from a study of naive and memory T cell subsets. Germline V gene sequence: CDR1 SQVTM, CDR2 ANQGSEA. The germline V and J ends were trimmed by 4 bases and 0 bases, with 8 bases remaining between them. CDR3 length: 13 residues. There are a few counts of this clonotype. Two oligonucleotides, mixed equimolar, formed the beta constant-region primer covering TRBC1 and TRBC2. Ligated cDNA was amplified by four rounds of PCR with nested alpha and beta constant-region primers and SP2. MiXCR was run by TCRdb on the UMI-ligation and nested PCR reads, yielding one entry per CDR3 protein. This table holds some 80,000 distinct CDR3 sequences, approximately 10% found once.

This clonotype originated in a human donor in good health. The gene calls are TRBV29-1 and TRBJ2-3; possible D gene TRBD2, 5 bases. The specimen sequenced was naive CD8+ T cells from blood. The CDR3 loop is CSVVWTSTDTQYF. In nucleotides, the CDR3 is TGCAGCGTTGTGTGGACTAGCACAGATACGCAGTATTTT.